Listed here is a single T cell receptor (beta chain). Its specificity is not known. This record belongs to a study of cytomegalovirus exposure and HLA in healthy donors. The PCR used 60 Vbeta and 13 Jbeta primers. This table comes from immunoSEQ multiplex PCR, and its TCRdb copy is limited to in-frame clones, with some not included. The sample yields roughly 140,000 clones, around 83% seen once. Findings and limits, study-wide: Associated with cytomegalovirus, according to the listing, were 150 to 200 TCR beta chains.

This CDR3 spans 14 amino acids. Between the trimmed V and J ends, which lost 4 bases and 7 bases, there was a span of 14 bases. The germline V gene encodes CDR1 SGHRS and CDR2 YFSETQ. The rearrangement joins TRBV5-1 to TRBJ2-2; D is unclear. The specimen sequenced was PBMCs. The sequence derives from a man aged 35 to 55 in good health and CMV-seropositive. CDR3 sequence: CASSQTVVGGELFF. The CDR3 DNA sequence: TGCGCCAGCAGCCAAACAGTCGTCGGCGGGGAGCTGTTTTTT.